Given below is one T cell receptor (beta chain) in context. Per germline, CDR1 SNHLY and CDR2 FYNNEI. The CDR3 loop spans 14 amino acids. The ends lost 6 bases at V and 8 bases at J; junction bases unmatched: 7. Assay used: immunoSEQ multiplex PCR; TCRdb lists only in-frame clones, some missing. The sample gives 700,000 to 750,000 clones, approximately 85% of which show up once; more than 0.01% is in the top ten. This sample was included in a study of shared T cell receptors in the human thymus. This sample was shared with a second study, whose subject was human thymus T cells. This second study says: Thymus pieces cut out during corrective heart surgery were the tissue that was used.

J is TRBJ1-6 and V is TRBV2, with 7 bases lining up with TRBD1. The sample consisted of thymocytes. The origin of this receptor is a girl less than two years old with a congenital heart defect. DNA of the CDR3: TGTGCCAGCAGAGCTACGACAGGGTATTCACCCCTCCACTTT. It codes for CASRATTGYSPLHF.